This T cell receptor beta chain originates from a study of T cells after yellow fever vaccination. CDR3 length: 13 residues. V shed 5 bases and J shed 4 bases, with 11 bases lying between them. Per the germline V gene, CDR1 is MNHNS and CDR2 is SASEGT. MiXCR was run by TCRdb on the 5' RACE reads, yielding one entry per CDR3 protein. This sample carries around 340,000 distinct CDR3 sequences, approximately 9% of them seen once, and the ten largest clones take roughly 18%. The sample consisted of PBMCs, taken on the day of the first yellow fever vaccination. The chain has TRBV6-1 and TRBJ1-1; perhaps TRBD1 as D (5 bases). This clonotype was obtained from a man younger than 35 who received the YFV17D yellow fever vaccine. The CDR3 DNA follows: TGTGCCAGCAGTCGACAGCGGGTCACTGAAGCTTTCTTT. It encodes CASSRQRVTEAFF.